This T cell receptor beta chain originates from a study of cytomegalovirus exposure and HLA in healthy donors. Study-wide results and limits: Donors were assumed by presence/absence analyses to have roughly uniform sequencing depth.

Primers included in the PCR were 60 Vbeta and 13 Jbeta primers. Produced via immunoSEQ multiplex PCR; TCRdb's table is partial and in-frame only. The data hold some 190,000 clones, with around 84% observed a single time. About this clone: The target antigen is unknown.

With 2 bases clipped from V and 6 bases from J, the junction kept 9 bases outside the gene matches. The CDR3 contains 15 residues. Germline CDR1 KGHSH, CDR2 LQKENI. The V gene is TRBV18, the J gene TRBJ2-5; 7 bases are a match to TRBD1. This receptor was taken from a woman aged 18-35 years in good health and CMV-seronegative. The sequenced sample was PBMCs. The CDR3 bases are TGTGCCAGCTCACCAACCGACGGGACAGCCAAGACCCAGTACTTC. This encodes CASSPTDGTAKTQYF.